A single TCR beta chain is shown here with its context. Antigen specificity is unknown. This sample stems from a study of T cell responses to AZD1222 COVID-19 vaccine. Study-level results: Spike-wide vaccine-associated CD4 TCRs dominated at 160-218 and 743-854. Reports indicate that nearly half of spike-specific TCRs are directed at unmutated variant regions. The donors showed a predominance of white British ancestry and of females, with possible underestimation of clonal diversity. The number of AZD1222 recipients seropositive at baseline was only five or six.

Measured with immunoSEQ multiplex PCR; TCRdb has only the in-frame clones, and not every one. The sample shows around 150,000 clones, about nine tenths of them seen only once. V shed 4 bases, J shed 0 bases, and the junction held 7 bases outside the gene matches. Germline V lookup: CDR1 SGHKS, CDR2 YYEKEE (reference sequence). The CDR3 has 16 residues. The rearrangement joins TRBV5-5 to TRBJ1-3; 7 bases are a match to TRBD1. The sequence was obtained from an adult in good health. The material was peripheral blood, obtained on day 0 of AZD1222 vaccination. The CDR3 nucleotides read TGTGCCAGCAGCCTCGGACAGGCAACCTCTGGAAACACCATATATTTT. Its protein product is CASSLGQATSGNTIYF.